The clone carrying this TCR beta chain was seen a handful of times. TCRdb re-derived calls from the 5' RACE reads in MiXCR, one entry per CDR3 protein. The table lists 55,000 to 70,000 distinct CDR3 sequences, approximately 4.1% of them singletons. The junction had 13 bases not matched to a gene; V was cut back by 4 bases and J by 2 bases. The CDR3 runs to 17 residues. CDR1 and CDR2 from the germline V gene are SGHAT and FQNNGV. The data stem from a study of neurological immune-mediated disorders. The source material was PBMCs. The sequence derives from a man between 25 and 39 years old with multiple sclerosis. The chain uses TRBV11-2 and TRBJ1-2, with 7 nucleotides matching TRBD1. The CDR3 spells CASSSIGPGQTNYGYTF. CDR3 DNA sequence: TGTGCCAGCAGCTCTATTGGGCCGGGACAGACAAACTATGGCTACACCTTC.